This T cell receptor beta chain was sequenced during a study of neoadjuvant anti-PD-1 for oral cavity cancer. This CDR3 comprises 16 residues. The trim removed 5 bases at V and 4 bases at J, leaving 4 bases unmatched. The V gene's germline CDR1 is LNHNV and CDR2 YYDKDF (reference sequence). Data came from immunoSEQ multiplex PCR; TCRdb stores just in-frame clones and leaves some out. The sample consists of around 65,000 clones, 85% to 90% of them appearing once. Time point described: after neoadjuvant nivolumab, at surgical resection. The sequences come from PBMCs, collected after nivolumab (anti-PD-1) treatment. V gene TRBV15 combines with J gene TRBJ2-2; 13 bases fit TRBD2. The clonotype comes from a person between 40 and 79 years old with oral cavity squamous cell carcinoma. The CDR3 loop reads CATSRGLAGATGELFF. The CDR3 nucleotides read TGTGCCACCAGCCGAGGACTAGCGGGAGCCACCGGGGAGCTGTTTTTT.